These T cell receptor beta chains were read from a single sample in a study of somatic mutations in cytotoxic T cells in rheumatoid arthritis. Profiled with immunoSEQ multiplex PCR; TCRdb holds only in-frame clones, not every one. Among 12,000 to 15,000 clones listed, approximately 90% were seen once. The sequenced sample was CD4+ T cells sorted from blood. These receptors were obtained from a man aged 65 to 85 with rheumatoid arthritis. The CDR3 runs from the conserved cysteine through the conserved F or W. The D gene is left open where the match is weak. Part of the rows lack a size; the others show once, few, many or a class for expanded clones.

CASSLIPGQPQHF	TGTGCCAGCAGCCTCATCCCAGGTCAGCCCCAGCATTTT	TRBV9	NA	TRBJ1-5	NA
CASSLTGTTSYEQYF	TGTGCCAGCAGCTTGACCGGGACTACCTCCTACGAGCAGTACTTC	TRBV5-6	TRBD2	TRBJ2-7	once
CASRSRLAGADTQYF	TGTGCCAGCCGGAGTCGACTAGCTGGGGCAGATACGCAGTATTTT	TRBV27	TRBD2	TRBJ2-3	NA
CASSAGLAKYEQYF	TGTGCCAGCAGCGCGGGACTAGCAAAATACGAGCAGTACTTC	TRBV9	TRBD2	TRBJ2-7	once
CASSGVGLAGGEQYF	TGTGCCAGCAGTGGGGTGGGACTAGCGGGAGGCGAGCAGTACTTC	TRBV2	TRBD2	TRBJ2-7	NA
CAITSVVSYEQYF	TGTGCCATCACTAGCGTTGTCTCCTACGAGCAGTACTTC	TRBV28	TRBD2	TRBJ2-7	NA
CASSIGRAYGYTF	TGTGCCAGCAGTATCGGCAGGGCCTATGGCTACACCTTC	TRBV6-1	NA	TRBJ1-2	few
CASSLGLGPGANVLTF	TGTGCCAGCAGCTTAGGTCTTGGGCCTGGGGCCAACGTCCTGACTTTC	TRBV7-2	NA	TRBJ2-6	NA
CASRAGQPYGYTF	TGCGCCAGCAGGGCGGGACAGCCCTATGGCTACACCTTC	TRBV5-1	TRBD1	TRBJ1-2	NA
CASSLPQGATDTQYF	TGTGCCAGCAGTTTACCACAGGGGGCCACAGATACGCAGTATTTT	TRBV28	TRBD1	TRBJ2-3	NA
CASKPLAGVQETQYF	TGTGCCAGCAAGCCTCTAGCGGGAGTTCAAGAGACCCAGTACTTC	TRBV7-9	TRBD2	TRBJ2-5	NA
CASSGQGSGEKLFF	TGTGCCAGCAGTGGACAGGGGTCGGGTGAAAAACTGTTTTTT	TRBV27	TRBD1	TRBJ1-4	NA
CASSPTGGSRTEQYF	TGTGCCAGCAGCCCAACCGGGGGATCCAGGACCGAGCAGTACTTC	TRBV7-6	NA	TRBJ2-7	NA